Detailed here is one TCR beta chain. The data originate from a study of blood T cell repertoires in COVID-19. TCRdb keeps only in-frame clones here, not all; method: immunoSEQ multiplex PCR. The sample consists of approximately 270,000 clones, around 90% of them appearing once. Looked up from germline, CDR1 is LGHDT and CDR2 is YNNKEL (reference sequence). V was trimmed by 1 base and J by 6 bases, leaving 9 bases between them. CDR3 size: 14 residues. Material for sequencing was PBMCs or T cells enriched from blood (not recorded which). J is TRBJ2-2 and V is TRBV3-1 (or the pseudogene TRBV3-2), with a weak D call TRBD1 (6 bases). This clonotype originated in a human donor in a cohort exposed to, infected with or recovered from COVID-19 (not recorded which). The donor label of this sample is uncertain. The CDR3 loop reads CASSQVRTAGELFF. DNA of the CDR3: TGTGCCAGCAGCCAAGTCCGGACAGCCGGGGAGCTGTTTTTT.